The 24 T cell receptor beta chains below all came from one sample that was sequenced in a study of cytomegalovirus exposure and HLA in healthy donors (dated 2017 in TCRdb). The library was made by the immunoSEQ multiplex PCR assay. A mixture of 60 forward primers for TCR Vbeta segments and 13 reverse primers for TCR Jbeta segments was used in the multiplex PCR. TCRdb stores this immuneACCESS table with in-frame sequences only. Part of the clones is absent; in the studies checked, under half of the shortfall reflects unresolved V genes, and no reason is known for the rest. The sample profile shows about 120,000 clones; approximately 9.4% of them were found once. Approximately 3% of the sample is held by the ten biggest clonotypes. The material sequenced was PBMCs. The receptors shown here come from a man aged 30 to 45 in good health and CMV-seronegative.

This chain connects TRBV6-1 to TRBJ2-5, with D perhaps TRBD2 (6 bases). The CDR3 sequence is 14 residues long. Trimming pared 8 bases from V and 0 bases from J, leaving 13 bases between. CDR1 is MNHNS and CDR2 is SASEGT in the germline V gene. Written as DNA, the CDR3 is TGTGCCAGCCTGGGCGGGGCGAACCAAGAGACCCAGTACTTC. Its protein product is CASLGGANQETQYF.

The table lists this clone with a few counts. The V gene is TRBV6-5, the J gene TRBJ2-2; 7 nucleotides agree with TRBD2. V shed 2 bases, J shed 5 bases, and the junction held 2 bases outside the gene matches. CDR1 and CDR2 from the germline V gene are MNHEY and SVGAGI. CDR3 length: 14 amino acids. The DNA for the CDR3 is TGTGCCAGCAGTTACGGGGGAGGGACCGGGGAGCTGTTTTTT. It yields the protein CASSYGGGTGELFF.

V and J are TRBV7-9 and TRBJ1-6; 10 bases fit TRBD1. Germline-derived CDR1 and CDR2 are SEHNR and FQNEAQ (reference sequence). Unmatched junction bases numbered 4, after V lost 5 bases and J lost 6 bases. The CDR3 is 15 residues long. The CDR3 sequence is CASSPGTGANSPLHF. DNA of the CDR3: TGTGCCAGCAGCCCTGGGACAGGGGCTAATTCACCCCTCCACTTT.

This clone was detected a few times. CDR3 bases: TGCGCCAGCAGCTCCCAATCGACAGCTAACTATGGCTACACCTTC. Amino acid sequence: CASSSQSTANYGYTF. The chain employs TRBV5-1 and TRBJ1-2; a possible D gene is TRBD1 (5 bases). The CDR3 length is 15 residues. Trimming stripped 3 bases from V and 0 bases from J, with 12 bases between. Germline V CDR1 and CDR2: SGHRS, YFSETQ. Filled out from reference TRBV5-1 and TRBJ1-2, the complete variable domain reads KAGVTQTPRYLIKTRGQQVTLSCSPISGHRSVSWYQQTPGQGLQFLFEYFSETQRNKGNFPGRFSGRQFSNSRSEMNVSTLELGDSALYLCASSSQSTANYGYTFGSGTRLTVV.

This clone has a handful of counts. The gene calls are TRBV7-2 and TRBJ2-5, with 10 bases aligning to TRBD1. This CDR3 is built from 19 residues. From germline, CDR1 is SGHTA and CDR2 FQGNSA. The J segment lost 0 bases and the V segment lost 1 base, leaving 11 bases of the junction unmatched. CDR3 sequence reads: CASSLERSGQGTHQETQYF. CDR3 coding DNA: TGTGCCAGCAGCTTAGAAAGGTCGGGACAGGGGACCCACCAAGAGACCCAGTACTTC. Supplemented by reference TRBV7-2 and TRBJ2-5, the full variable domain reads GAGVSQSPSNKVTEKGKDVELRCDPISGHTALYWYRQSLGQGLEFLIYFQGNSAPDKSGLPSDRFSAERTGGSVSTLTIQRTQQEDSAVYLCASSLERSGQGTHQETQYFGPGTRLLVL.

This clone was seen a few times. The chain couples TRBV6-5 to TRBJ2-7; TRBD2 matches at 14 bases. Trimming cost V 10 bases and J 5 bases; bases outside gene matches: 7. CDR1 is MNHEY, CDR2 SVGAGI, per germline. The CDR3 has 14 amino acids. The chain's CDR3 is CATGTSGSFDEQYF. CDR3 coding DNA: TGTGCCACCGGGACTAGCGGGAGTTTCGACGAGCAGTACTTC.

The J gene is TRBJ2-2, the V gene TRBV7-2; D is perhaps TRBD2 (5 bases). V gave up 3 bases and J gave up 2 bases, with 16 bases separating them. Germline CDR1 and CDR2: SGHTA and FQGNSA. This CDR3 contains 17 residues. The CDR3 loop reads CASSLTLVRTNTGELFF. The CDR3 region has the DNA TGTGCCAGCAGCTTGACACTAGTCCGGACTAACACCGGGGAGCTGTTTTTT.

The chain combines TRBV6-6 with TRBJ2-3; D unresolved. Germline V CDR1 and CDR2: MNHNY, SVGAGI (reference sequence). Trimming pared 4 bases from V and 5 bases from J, leaving 7 bases between. The CDR3 has 12 residues. The CDR3 spells CASSFLGDTQYF. CDR3 DNA sequence: TGTGCCAGCAGTTTCCTAGGAGATACGCAGTATTTT.

This clone was observed a few times. V gene TRBV19 combines with J gene TRBJ2-7; D gene unclear. The CDR3 extends over 13 amino acids. V was pared by 0 bases and J by 12 bases, with 15 bases between. CDR1 and CDR2 from the germline V gene are LNHDA and SQIVND (reference sequence). As DNA, the CDR3 is TGTGCCAGTAGTATAGATTTTAGAACAGAACCGTACTTC. Translation gives CASSIDFRTEPYF.

This chain links TRBV9 with TRBJ1-3, with D unclear. The CDR3 spans 15 residues. Germline V gives CDR1 SGDLS, CDR2 YYNGEE. The germline V and J ends were trimmed by 4 bases and 3 bases, with 14 bases remaining between them. In nucleotides, the CDR3 is TGTGCCAGCAGCCCGAACACGGGAATTGGAAACACCATATATTTT. Amino acids: CASSPNTGIGNTIYF.

This clone was recorded a few times. The DNA for the CDR3 is TGTGCCAGCAGCCCACGGCCCCCAGGTGCTGAAGCTTTCTTT. As protein: CASSPRPPGAEAFF. The rearrangement joins TRBV7-8 to TRBJ1-1; unclear D gene. With 5 bases removed from V and 6 bases from J, the gap between germline ends came to 16 bases. The CDR3 runs 14 residues. Per germline, CDR1 SGHVS and CDR2 FQNEAQ.

The sample holds a few counts of this clone. Other DNA sequences in this sample translate to the same CDR3. The V gene is TRBV19, the J gene TRBJ2-3, with D maybe TRBD2 (5 bases). Trimming pared 6 bases from V and 4 bases from J, leaving 17 bases between. Germline V gene sequence: CDR1 LNHDA, CDR2 SQIVND (reference sequence). The CDR3 totals 15 residues. CDR3 nucleotides: TGTGCCAGTAGAGATCCGGGTCGAGCGGCAGATACGCAGTATTTT. Amino acid sequence: CASRDPGRAADTQYF.

The chain couples TRBV9 to TRBJ2-1, with D perhaps matching TRBD2 (6 bases). Between the trimmed V and J ends, which lost 1 base and 2 bases, there was a span of 10 bases. The CDR3 extends over 15 amino acids. Germline CDR1 and CDR2: SGDLS and YYNGEE. The CDR3, as DNA: TGTGCCAGCAGCGTAACCGCTAGCGCCTACAATGAGCAGTTCTTC. It yields the protein CASSVTASAYNEQFF.

The gene calls are TRBV11-3 and TRBJ2-1, with TRBD2 as a possible D gene (6 bases). From germline, CDR1 is SGHNT and CDR2 YENEEA. The CDR3 has 13 amino acids. The V end lost 1 base, the J end lost 9 bases, and 10 bases lay between the germline ends. CDR3 DNA sequence: TGTGCCAGCAGCTTAGTAGTGGGGGGTGAGCAGTTCTTC. It encodes CASSLVVGGEQFF.

This clone was seen a few times. The chain joins TRBV30 to TRBJ2-1; the match to TRBD2 covers 14 bases. Germline V CDR1 and CDR2: GTSNPN, SVGIG (reference sequence). J gave up 9 bases and V 1 base, and 5 bases lay outside the gene matches. This CDR3 has 15 amino acids. The CDR3 loop reads CAWSAGLAGVGEQFF. As DNA, the CDR3 is TGTGCCTGGAGTGCGGGACTAGCGGGAGTTGGTGAGCAGTTCTTC.

This chain uses TRBV6-5 with TRBJ2-7, with 7 bases that match TRBD1. J was trimmed by 5 bases and V by 2 bases; bases with no gene match: 6. The CDR3 length is 14 residues. Germline V gene lookup returns CDR1 MNHEY and CDR2 SVGAGI. CDR3 in amino acids: CASSYADRSNEQYF. In DNA form, the CDR3 reads TGTGCCAGCAGTTACGCGGACAGGTCCAACGAGCAGTACTTC.

This clone has only a few counts. The chain uses TRBV30 and TRBJ2-7, with 7 bases aligning to TRBD2. CDR3 length: 12 amino acids. The V gene end was trimmed by 2 bases and the J gene end by 2 bases; junction bases not matched to a gene: 0. The germline CDR1 and CDR2 sequences are GTSNPN and SVGIG (reference sequence). The CDR3 region is CAWSRGAYEQYF. CDR3 nucleotide sequence: TGTGCCTGGAGTCGGGGGGCCTACGAGCAGTACTTC.

The V gene is TRBV29-1, the J gene TRBJ2-1, with 9 nucleotides matching TRBD1. Germline V gives CDR1 SQVTM, CDR2 ANQGSEA. Unmatched junction bases numbered 7, after V lost 8 bases and J lost 5 bases. The CDR3 spans 13 residues. The CDR3: CSTRTGEDNEQFF. The DNA for the CDR3 is TGCAGCACCCGGACAGGGGAAGACAATGAGCAGTTCTTC.

The chain recombines TRBV18 with TRBJ1-2; D gene ambiguous. CDR3 length equals 15 residues. Trimming pared 2 bases from V and 8 bases from J, leaving 18 bases between. Germline V gives CDR1 KGHSH, CDR2 LQKENI. CDR3: CASSPSLGGLGGYTF. CDR3 DNA sequence: TGTGCCAGCTCACCAAGTTTGGGCGGGCTAGGCGGCTACACCTTC.

The genes are TRBV5-4 and TRBJ2-7; D might be TRBD2 (7 bases). With 0 bases removed from V and 5 bases from J, the gap between germline ends came to 18 bases. Germline CDR1 SGHNT, CDR2 YYREEE (reference sequence). The CDR3 loop spans 16 amino acids. In nucleotides, the CDR3 is TGTGCCAGCAGCTTGGGGGGGGGCAGGAGTACTGACGAGCAGTACTTC. Protein product: CASSLGGGRSTDEQYF.

This rearrangement joins TRBV4-1 to TRBJ2-3; the match to TRBD2 covers 9 bases. The CDR3 has 18 amino acids. Germline lookup yields CDR1 MGHRA and CDR2 YSYEKL. J was trimmed by 0 bases and V by 4 bases; bases with no gene match: 11. The CDR3 spells CASSRRDSGGASTDTQYF. As DNA, the CDR3 is TGCGCCAGCAGCCGCCGGGATAGCGGGGGTGCTAGCACAGATACGCAGTATTTT.

This clone was counted a single time. One junction end disagrees with the germline gene, perhaps due to a read error. The rearrangement joins TRBV5-8 to TRBJ2-7, with D uncertain. The germline CDR1 and CDR2 sequences are SGHTS and YDEGEE. The CDR3 is made up of 15 amino acids. The CDR3 DNA sequence: TGTGCCAGCACCTTGTTGTGGCGTGACACCTACGAGCAGTACTTC. Its translation is CASTLLWRDTYEQYF.

The CDR3 nucleotides are TGCGCCAGCAGCGCCCTAGATGCGGGAGGGTCCTACAATGAGCAGTTCTTC. Translation gives CASSALDAGGSYNEQFF. The genes are TRBV5-1 and TRBJ2-1; TRBD2 agrees at 9 bases. The CDR3 consists of 17 residues. Germline assignment: CDR1 SGHRS and CDR2 YFSETQ. V was clipped by 4 bases and J by 1 base; unmatched bases: 9.

This chain uses TRBV30 with TRBJ2-7; 8 nucleotides match TRBD2. Trimming cost V 0 bases and J 12 bases; bases outside gene matches: 7. CDR3 length equals 12 residues. Per germline, CDR1 GTSNPN and CDR2 SVGIG (reference sequence). The CDR3 loop is CAWSVIPGGLYF. The CDR3 DNA reads TGTGCCTGGAGTGTAATTCCGGGAGGGTTGTACTTC.